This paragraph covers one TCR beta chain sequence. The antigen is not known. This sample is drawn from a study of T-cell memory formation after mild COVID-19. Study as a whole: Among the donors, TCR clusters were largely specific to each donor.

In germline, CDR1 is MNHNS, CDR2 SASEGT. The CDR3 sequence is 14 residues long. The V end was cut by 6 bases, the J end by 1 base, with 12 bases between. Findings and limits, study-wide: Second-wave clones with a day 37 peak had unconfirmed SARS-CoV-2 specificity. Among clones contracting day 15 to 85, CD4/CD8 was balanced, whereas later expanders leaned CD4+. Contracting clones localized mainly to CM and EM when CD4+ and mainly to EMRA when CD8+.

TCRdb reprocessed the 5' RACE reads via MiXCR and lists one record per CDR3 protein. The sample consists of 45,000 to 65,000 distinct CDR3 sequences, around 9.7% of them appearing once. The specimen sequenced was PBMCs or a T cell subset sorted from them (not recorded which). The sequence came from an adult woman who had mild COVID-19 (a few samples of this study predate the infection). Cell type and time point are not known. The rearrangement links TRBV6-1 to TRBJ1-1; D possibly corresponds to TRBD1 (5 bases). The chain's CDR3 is CASSRASANTEAFF. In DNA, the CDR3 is TGTGCCAGCAGCAGGGCCTCCGCGAACACTGAAGCTTTCTTT.